The entry that follows covers one T cell receptor (beta chain) sequence. Original handling: Reference gene primer amplification gave nucleated cell count estimates. The repertoire was sequenced with immunoSEQ multiplex PCR; TCRdb's copy has only in-frame clones and lacks some. That table gives V, J and clone size, and the DNA gave D and trimming. The top ten hold about 7.8% of the sample, which has about 190,000 clones, over 80% seen once. Seattle participants joined during active infection and were tracked over time. This sample stems from a study of blood T cell repertoires in COVID-19. The V gene's germline CDR1 is MNHEY and CDR2 SVGAGI. V shed 6 bases and J shed 0 bases, with 6 bases lying between them. The CDR3 covers 14 residues.

This TCR derives from a woman aged 60 to 75 with COVID-19, enrolled during active disease. The chain combines TRBV6-5 with TRBJ1-6; no clear D. Sequenced material: peripheral blood. The CDR3 is CASRFNSYNSPLHF. DNA of the CDR3: TGTGCCAGCAGGTTCAACTCCTATAATTCACCCCTCCACTTT.